Below are 18 T cell receptor beta chains sequenced from a single sample in a study of T cells after yellow fever vaccination. In TCRdb, the 5' RACE reads were re-called with MiXCR into one record per CDR3 protein. The data show approximately 140,000 distinct CDR3 sequences, about 7.7% seen once. This specimen was CD4+ T cells sorted from PBMCs, taken 5 days after the yellow fever booster vaccination. Receptors originate from a young man who received the YFV17D yellow fever vaccine.

This clonotype has ten or more counts. The chain carries TRBV25-1 and TRBJ2-1; 11 nucleotides align to TRBD1. The junction had 0 bases not matched to a gene; V was cut back by 4 bases and J by 4 bases. The CDR3 length is 14 residues. Germline V gives CDR1 MGHDK, CDR2 SYGVNS. The DNA of the CDR3 is TGTGCCAGCAGTGGGGACAGGGGGTACAATGAGCAGTTCTTC. This translates into CASSGDRGYNEQFF. Together with reference TRBV25-1 and TRBJ2-1, the CDR3 gives the full variable domain: EADIYQTPRYLVIGTGKKITLECSQTMGHDKMYWYQQDPGMELHLIHYSYGVNSTEKGDLSSESTVSRIRTEHFPLTLESARPSHTSQYLCASSGDRGYNEQFFGPGTRLTVL.

This clonotype occurred many times. The chain joins TRBV25-1 to TRBJ1-3, with a possible D match to TRBD1 (5 bases). Germline V gene lookup returns CDR1 MGHDK and CDR2 SYGVNS. CDR3 length: 15 amino acids. Trimming pared 5 bases from V and 7 bases from J, leaving 18 bases between. The DNA for the CDR3 is TGTGCCAGCAGTTGGGGCAGGGCTCGTGGCAACACCATATATTTT. Translation gives CASSWGRARGNTIYF.

This clonotype was seen a handful of times. The chain couples TRBV11-2 to TRBJ1-5, with TRBD1 matching over 7 bases. Trimming cost V 2 bases and J 7 bases; bases outside gene matches: 17. Germline V gives CDR1 SGHAT, CDR2 FQNNGV. The CDR3 contains 18 residues. CDR3 nucleotide sequence: TGTGCCAGCAGCTTAAGGGGACAGAACTGGCCCTCAGAGCAGCCCCAGCATTTT. Protein product: CASSLRGQNWPSEQPQHF. Using reference TRBV11-2 and TRBJ1-5 for the parts outside the CDR3, the full variable domain is EAGVAQSPRYKIIEKRQSVAFWCNPISGHATLYWYQQILGQGPKLLIQFQNNGVVDDSQLPKDRFSAERLKGVDSTLKIQPAKLEDSAVYLCASSLRGQNWPSEQPQHFGDGTRLSIL.

This clonotype showed up many times. The chain couples TRBV12-3 or TRBV12-4 to TRBJ2-7, with D possibly being TRBD2 (5 bases). The CDR3 is 13 residues long. The V end was cut by 2 bases, the J end by 6 bases, with 11 bases between. The CDR3 DNA reads TGTGCCAGCAGTTTAATCCTGGCGGGCGAGCAGTACTTC. This codes for CASSLILAGEQYF.

This clonotype was seen at least ten times. The chain uses TRBV29-1 and TRBJ2-5; 7 positions agree with TRBD2. CDR3 size: 12 residues. Germline assignment: CDR1 SQVTM and CDR2 ANQGSEA. Trimming took 6 bases from V and 5 from J; bases not matched to a gene: 6. CDR3 protein: CSVGGFSETQYF. The CDR3 DNA follows: TGCAGCGTGGGGGGGTTCTCGGAGACCCAGTACTTC.

This sequence joins TRBV20-1 and TRBJ2-1, with D tentatively TRBD2 (6 bases). The CDR3 contains 11 residues. Germline V CDR1 and CDR2: DFQATT, SNEGSKA (reference sequence). With 3 bases removed from V and 13 bases from J, the gap between germline ends came to 13 bases. The CDR3 DNA reads as TGCAGTGCTAGGTATAGCGGAAACCAGTTCTTC. This sequence encodes CSARYSGNQFF.

This clonotype has a count of ten or more. The chain has TRBV4-3 and TRBJ2-3, with TRBD1 matching 8 bases. Germline CDR1 and CDR2: LGHNA and YSLEER. This CDR3 region has 16 residues. With V trimmed by 0 bases and J by 2 bases, 4 bases remained unmatched. CDR3 nucleotides: TGCGCCAGCAGCCAAGAGAGGACAGGGAACACAGATACGCAGTATTTT. It codes for CASSQERTGNTDTQYF.

Many counts were recorded for this clonotype. V usage is TRBV7-2 and J usage is TRBJ2-3, with D possibly TRBD2 on 6 matching bases. V gave up 6 bases and J gave up 4 bases, with 11 bases separating them. Germline V gene data show CDR1 as SGHTA and CDR2 as FQGNSA. The CDR3 sequence is 13 residues long. The CDR3 sequence is CASRRDRPDTQYF. The DNA for the CDR3 is TGTGCCAGCAGGCGGGATCGCCCAGATACGCAGTATTTT.

This clonotype has more than one count but fewer than ten. J is TRBJ2-4 and V is TRBV20-1, with TRBD2 as a possible D gene (7 bases). The CDR3 runs 14 residues. Trimming shortened V by 3 bases and J by 5 bases, and 14 bases separated the two germline ends. CDR1 and CDR2 from the germline V gene are DFQATT and SNEGSKA (reference sequence). CDR3 coding DNA: TGCAGTGCTAGTCACGCCGGGGGGCAAAACATTCAGTACTTC. It specifies CSASHAGGQNIQYF.

There are many counts of this clonotype. J is TRBJ1-5 and V is TRBV20-1; no firm D call. The V gene's germline CDR1 is DFQATT and CDR2 SNEGSKA (reference sequence). V dropped 0 bases and J dropped 3 bases, with 12 bases sitting between them. The CDR3 totals 15 residues. For the CDR3, the DNA is TGCAGTGCTAGAGAGGTCCTTGGGCACAATCAGCCCCAGCATTTT. Translating it yields CSAREVLGHNQPQHF.

In regard to this clonotype: One end of the junction fails to match germline, which may point to a read error. J is TRBJ2-2 and V is TRBV20-1, with 7 nucleotides matching TRBD2. Germline values: CDR1 DFQATT, CDR2 SNEGSKA (reference sequence). CDR3 length equals 17 residues. CDR3 bases: TGCTGTGCTAGGCCTCCGAGGGAGGGAAAAGTTGCCGGGGAGCTGTTTTTT. The encoded protein is CCARPPREGKVAGELFF.

This clonotype was observed at least ten times. V usage is TRBV12-3 or TRBV12-4 and J usage is TRBJ1-1; D gene unclear. V lost 3 bases, J lost 1 base, and 6 bases lay in between. This CDR3 contains 13 residues. In DNA, the CDR3 is TGTGCCAGCAGTTTTTCCTCGAACACTGAAGCTTTCTTT. Translation: CASSFSSNTEAFF.

This clonotype was found many times. This chain connects TRBV7-2 to TRBJ2-7; D unresolved. This CDR3 contains 15 residues. V was pared by 5 bases and J by 0 bases, with 14 bases between. Germline V CDR1 and CDR2: SGHTA, FQGNSA. The CDR3 region has the DNA TGTGCCAGCAGCCCCGTAGGATCTAGCTCCTACGAGCAGTACTTC. This encodes CASSPVGSSSYEQYF.

This clonotype was seen many times. The rearrangement joins TRBV6-2 or TRBV6-3 to TRBJ2-1, with unresolved D. Germline V lookup: CDR1 MNHEY, CDR2 SVGEGT. Trimming shortened V by 8 bases and J by 3 bases, and 5 bases separated the two germline ends. The CDR3 is 11 residues long. CDR3 in amino acids: CASQLYNEQFF. The CDR3 DNA reads TGTGCCAGCCAGCTCTACAATGAGCAGTTCTTC.

This clonotype came up many times. The chain uses TRBV25-1 and TRBJ2-2; unclear D gene. Deletions cut 3 bases from V and 0 bases from J, with 11 bases between. The length of the CDR3 is 16 residues. From germline, CDR1 is MGHDK and CDR2 SYGVNS. The DNA of the CDR3 is TGTGCCAGCAGTGAGCGTGGGTTCGCGAACACCGGGGAGCTGTTTTTT. Protein: CASSERGFANTGELFF.

The chain uses TRBV28 and TRBJ2-1; D not certain. V was clipped by 2 bases and J by 2 bases, with 13 bases between them. The CDR3 loop spans 16 amino acids. Germline values: CDR1 MDHEN, CDR2 SYDVKM. The CDR3 DNA reads TGTGCCAGCAGTTTAAGCGCAGCAAGTCCCTACAATGAGCAGTTCTTC. This sequence encodes CASSLSAASPYNEQFF.

This clonotype was found a few times. V is TRBV7-2 and J is TRBJ1-2; D remains ambiguous. Germline values: CDR1 SGHTA, CDR2 FQGNSA. The CDR3 spans 12 residues. V lost 1 base to trimming and J lost 7 bases, with 7 bases between them. This CDR3 reads CASSLETAGYTF. The CDR3 region has the DNA TGTGCCAGCAGCTTAGAGACGGCTGGCTACACCTTC.

The table lists this clonotype with many counts. The chain combines TRBV12-3 or TRBV12-4 with TRBJ2-1; no clear D. Trimming left V 6 bases short and J 10 bases short, with 19 bases between. There are 14 residues in the CDR3. The CDR3 bases are TGTGCCAGCAGAAAAGCTCTTGAGACCAACGAGCAGTTCTTC. It translates to CASRKALETNEQFF.